This passage covers 11 T cell receptor beta chains from one sample sequenced in a study of blood T cells in healthy people across ages. A second PCR of about 6 to 11 cycles used a sample-barcoded 5' primer and a J-beta primer mix. TCRdb fed the 5' RACE reads into MiXCR, producing one record per CDR3 protein. This sample has hundreds of thousands of distinct CDR3 sequences, with more than 45% found just once. The sequenced material came from blood. The receptors come from a woman older than 75 in good health.

This clonotype has a count of ten or more. This could be a read error, since a much larger clone is one nucleotide away. The rearrangement joins TRBV24-1 to TRBJ2-1, with 7 positions matching TRBD1. CDR1 is KGHDR, CDR2 SFDVKD, per germline. This CDR3 spans 16 amino acids. This CDR3 is CATSDSDRSSHNEQFF. DNA of the CDR3: TGTGCCACCAGTGACTCGGACAGGAGCTCCCACAATGAGCAGTTCTTC.

The chain employs TRBV4-1 and TRBJ2-1; 7 bases align to TRBD1. The CDR3 totals 15 residues. Unmatched junction bases numbered 2, after V lost 0 bases and J lost 3 bases. CDR1 MGHRA and CDR2 YSYEKL come from the germline V gene. This chain's CDR3 is CASSQEGQIYNEQFF. CDR3 DNA sequence: TGCGCCAGCAGCCAAGAGGGACAGATCTACAATGAGCAGTTCTTC.

The chain is built from TRBV27 and TRBJ1-1; 8 bases map to TRBD1. The germline V gene encodes CDR1 MNHEY and CDR2 SMNVEV (reference sequence). This CDR3 region has 18 residues. V shed 2 bases and J 5 bases; nucleotides not matched to a gene: 16. In DNA form, the CDR3 reads TGTGCCAGCAGTTTAACTCTCATCAGGGGGCCCTGGGTGACTGAAGCTTTCTTT. Its protein is CASSLTLIRGPWVTEAFF.

Ten or more counts support this clonotype. The J gene is TRBJ2-3, the V gene TRBV29-1; 7 nucleotides agree with TRBD2. There are 13 residues in the CDR3. Losses at the gene ends were 7 bases for V and 2 bases for J; bases not matched to a gene: 6. The germline V gene has CDR1 SQVTM and CDR2 ANQGSEA. The CDR3 region has the DNA TGCAGCGGGGGGGGACGGCTCACAGATACGCAGTATTTT. Translating it yields CSGGGRLTDTQYF.

With regard to this clonotype: Mismatch with germline at one junction end may stem from a read error. This chain links TRBV7-3 with TRBJ2-1, with unresolved D. Germline CDR1 reads SGHTA; CDR2 reads FQGTGA. This CDR3 region has 13 residues. The CDR3: CAGSLGSYNEQFF. The CDR3 DNA follows: TGTGCCGGCAGCTTAGGCAGCTACAATGAGCAGTTCTTC. The variable domain in full, completed from reference TRBV7-3 and TRBJ2-1, reads GAGVSQTPSNKVTEKGKYVELRCDPISGHTALYWYRQSLGQGPEFLIYFQGTGAADDSGLPNDRFFAVRPEGSVSTLKIQRTERGDSAVYLCAGSLGSYNEQFFGPGTRLTVL.

This clonotype was counted a few times. A read error may explain this, as a much larger clone is one base away. The V gene is TRBV15, the J gene TRBJ2-7; TRBD2 agrees at 9 bases. The CDR3 loop spans 18 amino acids. Trimming took 0 bases from V and 7 from J; bases not matched to a gene: 16. CDR1 LNHNV and CDR2 YYDKDF come from the germline V gene (reference sequence). CDR3 loop: CATSRDLPSGVSYNEQYF. The CDR3 DNA reads as TGTGCCACCAGCAGAGATTTGCCTAGCGGGGTCTCCTACAATGAGCAGTACTTC.

This clonotype was counted only a few times. The V gene is TRBV3-1, the J gene TRBJ2-5, with a possible D match to TRBD1 (6 bases). CDR3 length: 17 amino acids. V lost 11 bases, J lost 3 bases, and 28 bases lay in between. The germline gives CDR1 LGHDT, CDR2 YNNKEL (reference sequence). The DNA for the CDR3 is TGTGCCTCCTCTGTTCGGCGGACAGATCTTGTTAAAGAGACCCAGTACTTC. As protein: CASSVRRTDLVKETQYF.

Ten or more counts support this clonotype. The gene calls are TRBV20-1 and TRBJ1-5, with D unresolved. Germline CDR1 and CDR2: DFQATT and SNEGSKA (reference sequence). V dropped 0 bases and J dropped 2 bases, with 5 bases sitting between them. This CDR3 spans 13 amino acids. The DNA of the CDR3 is TGCAGTGCTAGAGAGGCAGGCAATCAGCCCCAGCATTTT. Protein sequence: CSAREAGNQPQHF.

A word on this clonotype: A junction end diverges from the germline sequence, so it may reflect a read error. The chain employs TRBV24-1 and TRBJ2-3; 15 bases are shared with TRBD2. This CDR3 spans 18 amino acids. Germline V CDR1 and CDR2: KGHDR, SFDVKD. CDR3 amino acids: CAASDLWTSGGATDTQYF. In DNA, the CDR3 is TGTGCCGCCAGTGATTTGTGGACTAGCGGGGGGGCTACAGATACGCAGTATTTT.

Of note for this clonotype: This clone may be a read error of a much larger clone one base away. The CDR3 spells CANSPAGVSYNEQFF. The CDR3 nucleotides read TGTGCCAACAGCCCAGCGGGAGTCTCCTACAATGAGCAGTTCTTC. The chain carries TRBV4-2 and TRBJ2-1; 8 bases fit TRBD2. The CDR3 loop spans 15 amino acids. The V gene's germline CDR1 is LGHNA and CDR2 YNFKEQ.

CDR3 amino acids: CASSSFKRVRDTQYF. Written as DNA, the CDR3 is TGTGCCAGCAGTTCCTTTAAGAGGGTTAGAGATACGCAGTATTTT. The chain recombines TRBV28 with TRBJ2-3; perhaps TRBD2 as D (5 bases). The CDR3 covers 15 residues. CDR1 and CDR2 from the germline V gene are MDHEN and SYDVKM. V lost 4 bases and J lost 5, with 16 bases in between.